These T cell receptor beta chains were read from a single sample in a study of identical twins. TCRdb called the 5' RACE reads again in MiXCR, with one record for every CDR3 protein. The sample consists of fewer than 800,000 distinct CDR3 sequences, under 8.5% of them appearing once. These data also formed part of another study, on yellow fever vaccine responses in identical twins.

The specimen sequenced was PBMCs. The receptor source for this set is a woman younger than 30 in good health. CDR3s include the opening cysteine and the closing phenylalanine or tryptophan. Each record gives: clone size, V gene, D gene, J gene, CDR3 protein, CDR3 DNA. The D gene is left open where the match is weak. Some rows have no size entry. The others give once, few or many, or a class for an expanded clone.

.,TRBV29-1,.,TRBJ1-2,CSVEDTVGHDYGYTF,TGCAGCGTTGAAGACACAGTGGGACATGACTATGGCTACACCTTC
.,TRBV7-8,TRBD1,TRBJ2-2,CASSLASTGGNTGELFF,TGTGCCAGCAGCTTAGCTTCGACAGGGGGCAACACCGGGGAGCTGTTTTTT
.,TRBV20-1,.,TRBJ2-5,CSAGPQGAGGYGTQYF,TGCAGTGCTGGCCCCCAGGGGGCGGGGGGGTATGGGACCCAGTACTTC
.,TRBV19,.,TRBJ1-3,CATAAGTGNTIYF,TGTGCCACCGCCGCAGGGACTGGAAACACCATATATTTT
many,TRBV9,.,TRBJ2-7,CASSLGGWGALSYEQYF,TGTGCCAGCAGCCTCGGGGGTTGGGGTGCCCTCTCCTACGAGCAGTACTTC
few,TRBV2,.,TRBJ1-1,CASRGTRGRTEAFF,TGTGCCAGCAGAGGGACGAGAGGCAGGACTGAAGCTTTCTTT
.,TRBV20-1,TRBD2,TRBJ2-3,CCATIAGAGTDTQYF,TGCTGTGCTACGATAGCGGGAGCGGGCACAGATACGCAGTATTTT
few,TRBV18,.,TRBJ2-1,CASSPPVVAGPTYNEQFF,TGTGCCAGCTCACCACCGGTGGTGGCGGGGCCCACCTACAATGAGCAGTTCTTC
.,TRBV12-3/TRBV12-4,.,TRBJ2-3,CASSLVGLDDTDTQYF,TGTGCCAGCAGTTTAGTTGGGCTAGACGACACAGATACGCAGTATTTT
few,TRBV2,.,TRBJ1-4,CASSEEGATNEKLFF,TGTGCCAGCAGTGAGGAGGGGGCAACTAATGAAAAACTGTTTTTT
few,TRBV12-3/TRBV12-4,.,TRBJ1-3,CASSHTGPGNTIYF,TGTGCCAGCAGTCACACAGGGCCTGGAAACACCATATATTTT
.,TRBV5-1,.,TRBJ1-4,CASSIGETNEKLFF,TGCGCCAGCAGCATCGGGGAGACTAATGAAAAACTGTTTTTT
.,TRBV7-3,TRBD1,TRBJ2-7,CASSLGGTGGIYEQYF,TGTGCCAGCAGCTTAGGTGGGACAGGGGGTATCTACGAGCAGTACTTC
few,TRBV27,TRBD2,TRBJ2-7,CASSPMAGGSPAYEQYF,TGTGCCAGCAGCCCTATGGCCGGCGGGAGTCCCGCCTACGAGCAGTACTTC
.,TRBV10-3,.,TRBJ1-5,CANSETEGVQPQHF,TGTGCCAATTCCGAAACGGAGGGAGTTCAGCCCCAGCATTTT
.,TRBV12-3/TRBV12-4,.,TRBJ2-1,CASSLALGGNNEQFF,TGTGCCAGCAGTTTAGCGCTAGGAGGAAACAATGAGCAGTTCTTC
few,TRBV27,TRBD1,TRBJ1-5,CASSSGGLQNQPQHF,TGTGCCAGCAGTTCAGGGGGCTTGCAAAATCAGCCCCAGCATTTT
many,TRBV20-1,TRBD1,TRBJ1-1,CSARRDSMNTEAFF,TGCAGTGCTAGACGGGACAGCATGAACACTGAAGCTTTCTTT
few,TRBV7-9,.,TRBJ2-3,CASSHRAGSSTDTQYF,TGTGCCAGCAGCCACCGAGCGGGCTCTAGCACAGATACGCAGTATTTT
.,TRBV11-2,.,TRBJ2-6,CASITLIGRAEANVLTF,TGTGCCAGCATCACACTCATCGGGCGCGCGGAGGCCAACGTCCTGACTTTC
many,TRBV24-1,.,TRBJ2-4,CATSDSWGDIQYF,TGTGCCACCAGTGATTCGTGGGGGGACATTCAGTACTTC
few,TRBV12-5,TRBD1,TRBJ2-3,CASGSGQASTDTQYF,TGTGCTAGTGGCTCAGGACAGGCCAGCACAGATACGCAGTATTTT
few,TRBV24-1,TRBD1,TRBJ2-5,CATSDSPGQGARETQYF,TGTGCCACCAGTGATAGTCCGGGACAGGGGGCTCGGGAGACCCAGTACTTC
.,TRBV12-3/TRBV12-4,.,TRBJ2-6,CASSSPGSGANVLTF,TGTGCCAGCAGTTCCCCGGGCTCTGGGGCCAACGTCCTGACTTTC
.,TRBV7-8,.,TRBJ2-3,CASSSAPRTTTDTQYF,TGTGCCAGCAGCTCAGCCCCCAGGACCACCACAGATACGCAGTATTTT